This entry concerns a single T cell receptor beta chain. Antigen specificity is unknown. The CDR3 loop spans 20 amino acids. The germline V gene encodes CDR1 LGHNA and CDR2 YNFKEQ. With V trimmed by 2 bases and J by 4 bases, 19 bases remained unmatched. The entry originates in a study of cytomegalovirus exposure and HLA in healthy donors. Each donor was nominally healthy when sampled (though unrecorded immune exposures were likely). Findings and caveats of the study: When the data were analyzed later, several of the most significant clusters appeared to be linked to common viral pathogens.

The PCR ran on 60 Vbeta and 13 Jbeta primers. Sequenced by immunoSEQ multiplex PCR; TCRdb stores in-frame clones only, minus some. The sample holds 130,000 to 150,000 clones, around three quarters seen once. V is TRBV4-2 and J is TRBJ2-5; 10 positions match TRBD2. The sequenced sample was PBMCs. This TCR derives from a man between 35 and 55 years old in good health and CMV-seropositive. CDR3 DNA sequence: TGTGCCAGCAGCCAATACCGCCCCGGGCTAGCGGGAGTGCCCTCAGAGACCCAGTACTTC. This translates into CASSQYRPGLAGVPSETQYF.